Listed below are T cell receptor beta chains from one sample, sequenced in a study of regulatory T cells. Profiled with immunoSEQ multiplex PCR; TCRdb holds only in-frame clones, not every one. This table holds some 10,000 clones, about 80% found once. The material sequenced was CD8+ T cells sorted from blood. The receptors shown here come from a person aged 18 to 30 with CD3G deficiency. CDR3s include the opening cysteine and the closing phenylalanine or tryptophan.

j_call v_call cdr3_length cdr3_aa
TRBJ2-1 TRBV6-6 13 CASSYGAGGEQFF
TRBJ2-7 TRBV6-1 13 CASTWTGEDEQYF
TRBJ2-3 TRBV12-5 20 CASGFFIIEASGSVGDTQYF
TRBJ1-1 TRBV27 13 CASSWTGNTEAFF
TRBJ2-1 TRBV13 12 CASSFRRNEQFF
TRBJ1-1 TRBV19 13 CASSRGTNTEAFF
TRBJ2-5 TRBV7-9 15 CASSFGTGGFETQYF
TRBJ2-7 TRBV13 12 CASSSGQGKQYF
TRBJ2-7 TRBV6-1 14 CASSEIAGAHEQYF
TRBJ2-3 TRBV5-1 14 CASSSGPSTDTQYF
TRBJ2-3 TRBV28 16 CASSLRYGGMTDTQYF
TRBJ2-7 TRBV9 13 CASSAAGRRRQYF
TRBJ2-7 TRBV6-4 13 CASSWGQGYEQYF
TRBJ2-1 TRBV9 15 CASSVAAASYNEQFF
TRBJ2-7 TRBV6-1 15 CASSKGTLAVHEQYF
TRBJ2-3 TRBV10-3 16 CAISESWRAGTDTQYF
TRBJ1-4 TRBV6-6 15 CASSYDGGTNEKLFF